The source of this TCR beta chain is a study of identifying expanded T cells in peripheral blood. The germline V and J ends were trimmed by 10 bases and 5 bases, with 13 bases remaining between them. The CDR3 contains 12 residues. CDR1 is MNHEY and CDR2 is SVGAGI in the germline V gene. Turning to this clone: Its antigen is not known.

Findings and caveats of the study: Differentially abundant clones: 0.95 to 1.5 between replicates, 16.4 at roughly 15 days, 19 at four. Clone count variance between roughly 2-week samples rose with total template count.

No infections or other immune events were documented during collection. Using immunoSEQ multiplex PCR, the repertoire was profiled, and TCRdb retains in-frame clones only, with some absent. The sample lists more than 45,000 clones; more than 70% were seen once. The V call is TRBV6-5, the J call TRBJ2-3; D not certain. This TCR came from a person aged 18 to 70 in good health. The sequencing input was blood. CDR3 sequence reads: CAITTPEDTQYF. CDR3 coding DNA: TGTGCCATCACCACCCCTGAAGATACGCAGTATTTT.